Listed below are T cell receptor beta chains from one sample, sequenced in a study of OX40 agonist ivuxolimab in advanced cancers. The data were produced by immunoSEQ multiplex PCR, yet TCRdb's version contains in-frame clones alone and is incomplete. Here the sample spans some 41,000 clones, about 86% being singletons. Sequences were derived from CD4+ or CD8+ T cells sorted from blood, sampled in a trial of the OX40 agonist ivuxolimab. All receptors derive from an adult with an advanced solid tumor such as melanoma, head and neck, liver or kidney cancer. CDR3s leave out the opening cysteine and the closing phenylalanine or tryptophan. The order of the fields is V gene, J gene, CDR3 protein.

TRBV5-4	TRBJ2-7	ASSSPTGGLNEQY
TRBV7-2	TRBJ2-7	ASSLAYGRAHEQY
TRBV7-9	TRBJ2-3	ASSLDLAGTQY
TRBV4-2	TRBJ2-1	TSSPGPTSGSHNEQF
TRBV10-3	-	ATGRASYEQY
TRBV9	TRBJ2-2	ASSVGASGLHTGELF
TRBV5-6	TRBJ2-7	ASSLGQFQSYEQY
TRBV6-5	TRBJ1-5	ASSRTDSNQPQH
TRBV29-1	TRBJ2-5	SVVGSRETQY
TRBV7-6	TRBJ1-5	ASSLGNYRGPLYVQPGPTQH
TRBV19	TRBJ1-6	ASSPRARGNSPLH
TRBV7-9	TRBJ2-7	ASSLARGVVHEQY
TRBV14	TRBJ2-7	ASSLGTSGAYEQY
TRBV6-1	TRBJ2-1	ASSYNEQF
TRBV11-2	TRBJ2-1	ASSLERGVYNEQF
TRBV6-1	TRBJ2-7	ASSPLGTTYEQY
TRBV9	TRBJ2-2	ASSVGGRANTGELF
TRBV7-2	TRBJ1-1	ASSFRRAGTEAF